The T cell receptor beta chain under discussion was sequenced for a study of cytomegalovirus exposure and HLA in healthy donors. The PCR had 60 Vbeta and 13 Jbeta primers. Data came from immunoSEQ multiplex PCR; TCRdb stores just in-frame clones and leaves some out. Seen in this sample are approximately 140,000 clones; the ten most common clones hold 1.5% to 2%. Trimming removed 2 bases from V and 1 base from J; junction bases left unmatched: 6. CDR1 and CDR2 from the germline V gene are SGHKS and YYEKEE (reference sequence). The CDR3 has 15 residues. The TCR was taken from a woman between 50 and 59 years old in good health and CMV-seronegative. Sequenced input: PBMCs. The chain carries TRBV5-5 and TRBJ2-7, with TRBD1 matching 7 bases. As DNA, the CDR3 is TGTGCCAGCAGCTTCCGGGACAGTGGGTCCTACGAGCAGTACTTC. As protein: CASSFRDSGSYEQYF.